The 18 T cell receptor beta chains below were found in one sample sequenced in a study of blood T cell repertoires in COVID-19. TCRdb's table, derived via immunoSEQ multiplex PCR, lists solely in-frame clones and lacks some. The repertoire holds about 180,000 clones, with under 85% as singletons. Sequencing was carried out using peripheral blood. All receptors derive from a human donor in a cohort sampled during active COVID-19.

The chain combines TRBV19 with TRBJ2-2, with a possible D match to TRBD1 (5 bases). Germline CDR1 and CDR2: LNHDA and SQIVND (reference sequence). The CDR3 is 13 amino acids. V shed 6 bases and J shed 3 bases, with 8 bases lying between them. In nucleotides, the CDR3 is TGTGCCAGTAGCGACAGCGACACCGGGGAGCTGTTTTTT. It encodes CASSDSDTGELFF.

This clone was seen a handful of times. The rearrangement uses TRBV19 and TRBJ1-2; 10 bases agree with TRBD1. V was clipped by 7 bases and J by 5 bases; unmatched bases: 7. CDR1 and CDR2 from the germline V gene are LNHDA and SQIVND (reference sequence). The CDR3 is 14 amino acids. CDR3 DNA sequence: TGTGCCAGTACCCCGGGACAGGGGACATATGGCTACACCTTC. Amino acid sequence: CASTPGQGTYGYTF.

The chain uses TRBV4-1 and TRBJ1-1; 8 positions agree with TRBD1. Unmatched junction bases numbered 5, after V lost 1 base and J lost 4 bases. The CDR3 contains 15 residues. Per germline, CDR1 MGHRA and CDR2 YSYEKL. CDR3 region: CASSQGTGRSTEAFF. DNA for the CDR3: TGCGCCAGCAGCCAAGGGACAGGGAGGAGCACTGAAGCTTTCTTT.

The V and J genes are TRBV29-1 and TRBJ1-1; D may be TRBD1 (6 bases). The CDR3 is 9 residues long. V lost 8 bases and J 8 bases, leaving 9 bases between the germline ends. Per germline, CDR1 SQVTM and CDR2 ANQGSEA. The CDR3 sequence is CSTGTEAFF. Here the CDR3 DNA reads TGCAGCACCGGGACAGAAGCTTTCTTT.

The chain recombines TRBV15 with TRBJ1-4, with a weak D call TRBD1 (5 bases). Germline V lookup: CDR1 LNHNV, CDR2 YYDKDF (reference sequence). CDR3 length: 18 residues. Trimming cost V 1 base and J 0 bases, with 15 bases left between them. CDR3 sequence reads: CATSRGGGEAATNEKLFF. In nucleotides, the CDR3 is TGTGCCACCAGCAGAGGGGGAGGGGAGGCGGCAACTAATGAAAAACTGTTTTTT.

The chain carries TRBV11-2 and TRBJ2-7, with D tentatively TRBD2 (5 bases). Germline CDR1 SGHAT, CDR2 FQNNGV. This CDR3 is 14 amino acids long. V lost 5 bases and J lost 0, with 11 bases in between. For the CDR3, the DNA is TGTGCCAGCAGCGAGGGTTGGAACTCCTACGAGCAGTACTTC. It translates to CASSEGWNSYEQYF.

The chain joins TRBV29-1 to TRBJ1-1; no clear D. CDR3 size: 10 residues. Trimming removed 5 bases from V and 3 bases from J, with 4 bases in between. CDR1 SQVTM and CDR2 ANQGSEA come from the germline V gene. DNA for the CDR3: TGCAGCGTTCCCGACACTGAAGCTTTCTTT. Its translation is CSVPDTEAFF.

The V gene is TRBV19, the J gene TRBJ2-2, with 8 bases matching TRBD1. The CDR3 sequence is 15 residues long. V was clipped by 9 bases and J by 6 bases; unmatched bases: 12. Per the germline V gene, CDR1 is LNHDA and CDR2 is SQIVND (reference sequence). In DNA, the CDR3 is TGTGCCAGACGAGCCGGGACAGGAGAGCCCGGGGAGCTGTTTTTT. Amino acid sequence: CARRAGTGEPGELFF.

V and J are TRBV12-1 and TRBJ2-1; TRBD2, as called in the table, went unchecked against the DNA. TRBV12-1 is flagged as a pseudogene. The CDR3 runs 12 residues. The CDR3 DNA reads TGCGCCGGACTAGCGGGGGACAATGAGCAGTTCTTC. Protein product: CAGLAGDNEQFF.

A few counts support this clone. J is TRBJ2-6 and V is TRBV20-1; 9 nucleotides match TRBD1. This CDR3 contains 17 residues. Trimming removed 3 bases from V and 1 base from J; junction bases left unmatched: 7. Germline assignment: CDR1 DFQATT and CDR2 SNEGSKA (reference sequence). For the CDR3, the DNA is TGCAGTGCTAGTTCCGGGACAGGGAGGTCTGGGGCCAACGTCCTGACTTTC. Its translation: CSASSGTGRSGANVLTF.

The rearrangement links TRBV4-1 to TRBJ2-7; D may be TRBD2 (6 bases). Germline assignment: CDR1 MGHRA and CDR2 YSYEKL. This CDR3 comprises 16 residues. Trimming removed 0 bases at V and 4 bases at J, with 16 bases between. For the CDR3, the DNA is TGCGCCAGCAGCCAAGATGGGGAGGAAGGGGAGTACGAGCAGTACTTC. Its protein product is CASSQDGEEGEYEQYF.

The J gene is TRBJ2-7, the V gene TRBV6-1; a possible D gene is TRBD1 (6 bases). Germline CDR1 and CDR2: MNHNS and SASEGT. The ends were cut back, 3 bases at V and 5 bases at J, with 14 bases in the middle. The CDR3 contains 14 residues. The CDR3 is CASSELTGADEQYF. The CDR3 bases are TGTGCCAGCAGTGAGCTGACAGGTGCAGACGAGCAGTACTTC.

The chain has TRBV5-6 and TRBJ2-7; TRBD1 matches 7 bases. J gave up 6 bases and V 4 bases, and 4 bases lay outside the gene matches. The V gene's germline CDR1 is SGHDT and CDR2 YYEEEE. The CDR3 runs to 12 residues. CDR3 DNA: TGTGCCAGCAGCCCCAGGGGGACCGAGCAGTACTTC. Translation gives CASSPRGTEQYF.

This chain joins TRBV11-2 and TRBJ2-7; TRBD1 aligns across 11 bases. The germline V gene has CDR1 SGHAT and CDR2 FQNNGV. Unmatched junction bases numbered 4, after V lost 5 bases and J lost 4 bases. This CDR3 has 14 residues. The CDR3 DNA sequence: TGTGCCAGCAGCACGGGACAGGGGGATTACGAGCAGTACTTC. It specifies CASSTGQGDYEQYF.

This rearrangement joins TRBV30 to TRBJ1-2, with 7 bases aligning to TRBD1. The CDR3 runs to 15 residues. In germline, CDR1 is GTSNPN, CDR2 SVGIG (reference sequence). Losses at the gene ends were 0 bases for V and 3 bases for J; bases not matched to a gene: 7. In DNA form, the CDR3 reads TGTGCCTGGAGTGTACCGGGACAGACATACTATGGCTACACCTTC. It specifies CAWSVPGQTYYGYTF.

The CDR3 DNA is TGTGCCAGCAGTGGACAGGGGAGCACTGAAGCTTTCTTT. Protein sequence: CASSGQGSTEAFF. This chain links TRBV25-1 with TRBJ1-1, with 8 bases lining up with TRBD1. With V trimmed by 4 bases and J by 4 bases, 2 bases remained unmatched. The germline V gene has CDR1 MGHDK and CDR2 SYGVNS. The CDR3 spans 13 residues.

The chain couples TRBV7-8 to TRBJ2-7; 11 bases agree with TRBD2. Germline V gene lookup returns CDR1 SGHVS and CDR2 FQNEAQ. V was clipped by 3 bases and J by 0 bases; unmatched bases: 1. CDR3 length: 15 amino acids. The CDR3 loop reads CASSLTSGTSYEQYF. In DNA form, the CDR3 reads TGTGCCAGCAGCTTGACTAGCGGGACCTCCTACGAGCAGTACTTC.

This clone was seen a handful of times. The chain links TRBV30 to TRBJ1-1, with TRBD1 as a possible D gene (5 bases). Germline CDR1 is GTSNPN and CDR2 is SVGIG (reference sequence). The V and J ends lost 1 base and 1 base respectively, with 7 bases between them. This CDR3 has 13 residues. CDR3 in amino acids: CAWSGTPNTEAFF. CDR3 coding DNA: TGTGCCTGGAGTGGGACACCGAACACTGAAGCTTTCTTT.